This entry lists 30 T cell receptor beta chains sequenced from one sample in a study of cytomegalovirus exposure and HLA in healthy donors. Data came from immunoSEQ multiplex PCR; TCRdb stores just in-frame clones and leaves some out. The profile shows 120,000 to 150,000 clones, roughly 86% of them singletons. The sequenced material came from PBMCs. The receptors come from a man aged 18 to 30 in good health and CMV-seropositive.

The V gene is TRBV19, the J gene TRBJ1-5, with D possibly TRBD1 on 6 matching bases. CDR1 and CDR2 from the germline V gene are LNHDA and SQIVND (reference sequence). V lost 4 bases, J lost 4 bases, and 11 bases lay in between. The length of the CDR3 is 14 residues. CDR3 amino acids: CASSTDRKNQPQHF. The CDR3 coding sequence is TGTGCCAGTAGTACAGACAGGAAAAATCAGCCCCAGCATTTT.

This clone was seen a single time. The rearrangement links TRBV4-1 to TRBJ1-5, with a tentative D call TRBD1 (6 bases). CDR1 and CDR2 from the germline V gene are MGHRA and YSYEKL. The CDR3 is 16 amino acids. Trimming left V 1 base short and J 1 base short, with 11 bases between. CDR3 bases: TGCGCCAGCAGCCAAGGCGGGGGGGCGAGCAATCAGCCCCAGCATTTT. Translating gives CASSQGGGASNQPQHF.

The chain joins TRBV7-2 to TRBJ1-3; 7 bases are a match to TRBD1. The germline gives CDR1 SGHTA, CDR2 FQGNSA. This CDR3 spans 16 amino acids. After removal of 6 bases from V and 4 bases from J, the junction contained 12 bases not matched to a gene. The CDR3 region is CASSGHLRGGGNTIYF. The DNA for the CDR3 is TGTGCCAGCAGTGGACACCTAAGAGGGGGCGGAAACACCATATATTTT.

V gene TRBV23-1 combines with J gene TRBJ1-1, with D unclear. TRBV23-1 has ORF status, its function being uncertain. This CDR3 comprises 15 residues. The ends were cut back, 3 bases at V and 5 bases at J, with 16 bases in the middle. Here the CDR3 DNA reads TGCGCCAGCAGTCACCCCGCACCGCCGGGTACTGAAGCTTTCTTT. It translates to CASSHPAPPGTEAFF.

The chain joins TRBV5-1 to TRBJ2-3, with unresolved D. Germline lookup yields CDR1 SGHRS and CDR2 YFSETQ. V was clipped by 6 bases and J by 1 base, with 12 bases between them. This CDR3 spans 14 amino acids. As DNA, the CDR3 is TGCGCCAGCACCACCTCAGGCGGCACAGATACGCAGTATTTT. This encodes CASTTSGGTDTQYF.

The genes are TRBV27 and TRBJ1-5, with no clear D. Germline V gene sequence: CDR1 MNHEY, CDR2 SMNVEV (reference sequence). CDR3 size: 13 residues. Trimming shortened V by 4 bases and J by 0 bases, and 4 bases separated the two germline ends. The CDR3 spells CASSYFSNQPQHF. In DNA, the CDR3 is TGTGCCAGCAGTTACTTTAGCAATCAGCCCCAGCATTTT.

Worth noting for this clone: Other DNA sequences from this sample encode an identical CDR3 as well. The chain recombines TRBV10-3 with TRBJ1-5; the match to TRBD1 covers 10 bases. With 4 bases clipped from V and 4 bases from J, the junction kept 1 base outside the gene matches. Germline values: CDR1 ENHRY, CDR2 SYGVKD. The CDR3 loop spans 14 amino acids. CDR3 residues: CAISGTGGNQPQHF. The CDR3 DNA reads as TGTGCCATCAGTGGGACAGGGGGGAATCAGCCCCAGCATTTT.

The genes are TRBV11-2 and TRBJ2-2; D uncertain. Germline CDR1 is SGHAT and CDR2 is FQNNGV. Deletions cut 5 bases from V and 2 bases from J, with 12 bases between. The CDR3 totals 15 residues. The CDR3 is CASSPLERNTGELFF. The DNA of the CDR3 is TGTGCCAGCAGCCCTTTAGAGCGAAACACCGGGGAGCTGTTTTTT.

The chain joins TRBV6-1 to TRBJ2-3, with 10 nucleotides matching TRBD2. Germline V lookup: CDR1 MNHNS, CDR2 SASEGT. This CDR3 has 14 amino acids. Unmatched junction bases numbered 6, after V lost 4 bases and J lost 8 bases. The CDR3 nucleotides are TGTGCCAGCAGTGCTCTAGCGGGAGTAGTTACGCAGTATTTT. Translated: CASSALAGVVTQYF.

The chain uses TRBV7-6 and TRBJ2-7, with TRBD1 identical over 7 bases. V lost 5 bases, J lost 0 bases, and 4 bases stayed unmatched. The germline gives CDR1 SGHVS, CDR2 FNYEAQ. This CDR3 comprises 14 residues. CDR3 loop: CASSLGQTSYEQYF. The DNA of the CDR3 is TGTGCCAGCAGCCTGGGACAGACCTCCTACGAGCAGTACTTC. Using reference TRBV7-6 and TRBJ2-7 for the parts outside the CDR3, the full variable domain is GAGVSQSPRYKVTKRGQDVALRCDPISGHVSLYWYRQALGQGPEFLTYFNYEAQQDKSGLPNDRFSAERPEGSISTLTIQRTEQRDSAMYRCASSLGQTSYEQYFGPGTRLTVT.

This clone was counted only a few times. The genes are TRBV4-2 and TRBJ1-1, with no clear D. Germline V gene sequence: CDR1 LGHNA, CDR2 YNFKEQ. The V gene lost 5 bases and the J gene lost 5 bases, with 12 bases spanning the gap. CDR3 length: 13 amino acids. This CDR3 reads CASSNQRGTEAFF. DNA of the CDR3: TGTGCCAGCAGCAACCAGAGAGGGACTGAAGCTTTCTTT.

V is TRBV5-6 and J is TRBJ2-3; TRBD2 might be the D (5 bases). The CDR3 has 13 amino acids. The germline CDR1 and CDR2 sequences are SGHDT and YYEEEE. Between the trimmed V and J ends, which lost 1 base and 4 bases, there was a span of 7 bases. CDR3 nucleotide sequence: TGTGCCAGCAGCTTGCGGCGGGCAGATACGCAGTATTTT. Amino acids: CASSLRRADTQYF.

This clone was detected a few times. This chain joins TRBV21-1 and TRBJ1-5; the table assigns TRBD1, which was not confirmed against the DNA. TRBV21-1 is described as a pseudogene. There are 13 residues in the CDR3. The CDR3 is CASRETGYQPQHF. CDR3 nucleotides: TGTGCCAGCAGAGAGACAGGATATCAGCCCCAGCATTTT.

The V call is TRBV11-3, the J call TRBJ2-3, with TRBD2 matching over 16 bases. Per germline, CDR1 SGHNT and CDR2 YENEEA. The CDR3 loop spans 17 amino acids. J gave up 1 base and V 5 bases, and 3 bases lay outside the gene matches. Here the CDR3 DNA reads TGTGCCAGCAGCCAGGGACTAGCGGGAGGGGGCACAGATACGCAGTATTTT. This encodes CASSQGLAGGGTDTQYF.

V usage is TRBV5-1 and J usage is TRBJ1-6; 7 bases agree with TRBD1. Unmatched junction bases numbered 6, after V lost 4 bases and J lost 5 bases. The germline V gene encodes CDR1 SGHRS and CDR2 YFSETQ. This CDR3 is built from 15 residues. CDR3 nucleotides: TGCGCCAGCAGCGCGGGACAGCCTAATAATTCACCCCTCCACTTT. Translated: CASSAGQPNNSPLHF.

The rearrangement uses TRBV5-6 and TRBJ2-5; 7 positions match TRBD1. The CDR3 totals 15 residues. Germline V gene lookup returns CDR1 SGHDT and CDR2 YYEEEE. V was pared by 3 bases and J by 7 bases, with 12 bases of the junction left unmatched. CDR3 in amino acids: CASSWDSFGPGTQYF. The DNA of the CDR3 is TGTGCCAGCAGCTGGGACAGCTTTGGGCCTGGGACCCAGTACTTC.

This clone was seen a single time. The rearrangement uses TRBV6-6 and TRBJ2-3; D is undetermined. Deletions cut 7 bases from V and 1 base from J, with 12 bases between. Germline CDR1 reads MNHNY; CDR2 reads SVGAGI (reference sequence). The CDR3 is made up of 14 amino acids. CDR3 sequence: CASILGVGTDTQYF. The CDR3, as DNA: TGTGCCAGCATCCTAGGAGTGGGCACAGATACGCAGTATTTT.

The CDR3 coding sequence is TGTGCCAGCAGTGAGAACAGGGGCTACGAGCAGTACTTC. Protein sequence: CASSENRGYEQYF. The chain couples TRBV6-1 to TRBJ2-7, with 7 positions matching TRBD1. Germline V CDR1 and CDR2: MNHNS, SASEGT. V lost 3 bases, J lost 3 bases, and 2 bases stayed unmatched. The CDR3 has 13 residues.

This clone has only one observation. The chain carries TRBV5-1 and TRBJ2-7; D remains ambiguous. The CDR3 has 13 residues. CDR1 and CDR2 from the germline V gene are SGHRS and YFSETQ. Trimming removed 0 bases at V and 7 bases at J, with 11 bases between. The CDR3 spells CASSLVAEVEQYF. The CDR3 DNA sequence: TGCGCCAGCAGCTTGGTGGCAGAGGTAGAGCAGTACTTC.

The J gene is TRBJ2-5, the V gene TRBV4-1; perhaps TRBD2 as D (6 bases). The CDR3 covers 15 residues. V lost 1 base to trimming and J lost 0 bases, with 9 bases between them. CDR1 is MGHRA and CDR2 is YSYEKL in the germline V gene. The CDR3 sequence: CASSQGGLHQETQYF. The CDR3 DNA sequence: TGCGCCAGCAGCCAAGGGGGACTCCACCAAGAGACCCAGTACTTC.

This clone was counted once. V usage is TRBV29-1 and J usage is TRBJ2-7; D gene uncertain. The germline CDR1 and CDR2 sequences are SQVTM and ANQGSEA. This CDR3 comprises 13 residues. V lost 4 bases to trimming and J lost 2 bases, with 12 bases between them. The CDR3 DNA reads as TGCAGCGTTGCAAAGATTTCTACCTACGAGCAGTACTTC. Its translation: CSVAKISTYEQYF.

The rearrangement links TRBV6-1 to TRBJ2-7; 8 nucleotides align to TRBD1. CDR1 and CDR2 (germline): MNHNS, SASEGT. J lost 7 bases, V lost 6 bases, and 8 bases had no gene match. The CDR3 covers 13 residues. The CDR3 sequence is CASRKGQAGEQYF. The CDR3 DNA reads as TGTGCCAGCAGGAAGGGACAGGCCGGAGAGCAGTACTTC.

V is TRBV27 and J is TRBJ2-1, with a tentative D call TRBD2 (6 bases). Between the trimmed V and J ends, which lost 6 bases and 9 bases, there was a span of 24 bases. The length of the CDR3 is 16 residues. The V gene's germline CDR1 is MNHEY and CDR2 SMNVEV (reference sequence). The CDR3 is CASSPAGNRGRGEQFF. The CDR3 region has the DNA TGTGCCAGCAGCCCCGCGGGAAACCGTGGTCGGGGTGAGCAGTTCTTC.

This clone was observed once. The V call is TRBV4-1, the J call TRBJ2-5, with 10 bases that match TRBD2. The length of the CDR3 is 20 residues. The germline V gene has CDR1 MGHRA and CDR2 YSYEKL. Germline trimming cut 0 bases from V and 5 bases from J; bases unmatched to any gene: 18. The CDR3 DNA sequence: TGCGCCAGCAGCCAAGATCAGGCTAGCGGGAGAGGATACCTTTTGGAGACCCAGTACTTC. It yields the protein CASSQDQASGRGYLLETQYF.

The chain employs TRBV25-1 and TRBJ2-5; no reliable D call. Trimming shortened V by 0 bases and J by 4 bases, and 12 bases separated the two germline ends. The CDR3 contains 15 residues. Germline CDR1 is MGHDK and CDR2 is SYGVNS. The CDR3 loop reads CASSEYSMGPETQYF. The CDR3 DNA sequence: TGTGCCAGCAGTGAATATTCCATGGGCCCAGAGACCCAGTACTTC.

The chain is built from TRBV25-1 and TRBJ2-7; no clear D. There are 12 residues in the CDR3. The germline gives CDR1 MGHDK, CDR2 SYGVNS. V lost 4 bases to trimming and J lost 2 bases, with 6 bases between them. DNA of the CDR3: TGTGCCAGCAGTGCCGGAGCCTACGAGCAGTACTTC. It translates to CASSAGAYEQYF.

The rearrangement uses TRBV28 and TRBJ1-1, with 7 bases fitting TRBD1. CDR1 is MDHEN and CDR2 is SYDVKM in the germline V gene. This CDR3 region has 15 residues. The V gene end was trimmed by 1 base and the J gene end by 7 bases; junction bases not matched to a gene: 9. DNA of the CDR3: TGTGCCAGCAGTTTATCGAGCTACAGGGGCGGTGAAGCTTTCTTT. This sequence encodes CASSLSSYRGGEAFF.

V is TRBV9 and J is TRBJ2-2, with TRBD1 as a possible D gene (5 bases). The CDR3 contains 16 residues. Germline V lookup: CDR1 SGDLS, CDR2 YYNGEE. V was shortened by 4 bases and J by 5 bases, with 18 bases between the two germline ends. In nucleotides, the CDR3 is TGTGCCAGCAGCTCCCAGGGCGTAGTGTTGACCGGGGAGCTGTTTTTT. Protein product: CASSSQGVVLTGELFF.

V usage is TRBV5-1 and J usage is TRBJ1-6; D is unclear. The CDR3 spans 16 residues. Germline values: CDR1 SGHRS, CDR2 YFSETQ. The ends were cut back, 0 bases at V and 0 bases at J, with 7 bases in the middle. The CDR3 here is CASSLDGSSYNSPLHF. The CDR3 nucleotides are TGCGCCAGCAGCTTGGATGGGAGCTCCTATAATTCACCCCTCCACTTT.

The chain couples TRBV6-5 to TRBJ1-5; a weak D match, TRBD1 (6 bases). Trimming removed 8 bases from V and 1 base from J, with 12 bases in between. Germline V CDR1 and CDR2: MNHEY, SVGAGI. The CDR3 contains 14 residues. The CDR3 nucleotides are TGTGCCAGCGGGGGGGCTAGCAGCAATCAGCCCCAGCATTTT. Its protein is CASGGASSNQPQHF.